This TCR beta chain was captured in a study of T cell clusters in autoimmune cytopenias. Study-level findings and limits: TRB repertoire shifts in secondary cytopenia and chronic lymphocytic leukemia mostly reflected lymphoma, not autoimmunity. No cluster-lack signature appeared between secondary cytopenia and chronic lymphocytic leukemia patients, apparently due to lymphoma masking.

The germline gives CDR1 LNHNV, CDR2 YYDKDF (reference sequence). The CDR3 loop spans 13 amino acids. TRB was amplified from around 0.25 ug of peripheral blood genomic DNA per sample. Its frequency marks this clonotype as medium-sized. Its antigen is as yet unknown. TRB was amplified by touch-down multiplex PCR, primer pools A and B combined. Reanalyzing the multiplex PCR reads, TCRdb keeps one entry per CDR3 protein, without DNA. In total, the table holds roughly 5,000 distinct CDR3 sequences. The same specimen was also included in a second study, on T cell repertoires in aging, cancer and after chemotherapy. That work adds: The repertoire data cannot show anything about immunological memory following chemotherapy.

This TCR derives from a human donor in good health. The specimen was peripheral blood. The chain uses TRBV15 and TRBJ1-1. This chain's CDR3 is CATSRPTSTEAFF.